This record looks at one T cell receptor beta chain sequence and its context. CDR1 and CDR2 (germline): SGHVS, FQNEAQ. The CDR3 length is 14 residues. The V end lost 5 bases, the J end lost 2 bases, and 12 bases lay between the germline ends. The record originates from a study of blood T cell repertoires in COVID-19. Across the study: The cDNA or gDNA used as material had been derived from T cells, B-cell-depleted T cells, or PBMCs.

The method was immunoSEQ multiplex PCR; TCRdb's version includes in-frame clones alone and lacks a portion of them. There are roughly 500,000 clones in the sample; roughly 89% occur only once, and about 0.91% lies in the top ten. Sample: peripheral blood. The rearrangement uses TRBV7-8 and TRBJ2-5; D is perhaps TRBD2 (6 bases). This clonotype was obtained from a man between 18 and 29 years old with COVID-19, enrolled during active disease. CDR3 protein: CASSAGTLQETQYF. CDR3 coding DNA: TGTGCCAGCAGCGCAGGGACTCTTCAAGAGACCCAGTACTTC.